The 9 T cell receptor beta chains below come from one sample, sequenced in a study of T cell responses to AZD1222 COVID-19 vaccine. Profiled with immunoSEQ multiplex PCR; TCRdb holds only in-frame clones, not every one. Of roughly 40,000 clones in the sample, around 80% were seen once. The sequencing used peripheral blood, collected on day 0 of AZD1222 vaccination. These receptors all come from an adult in good health.

The chain joins TRBV5-1 to TRBJ1-4; 7 bases match TRBD1. The length of the CDR3 is 13 residues. CDR1 and CDR2 from the germline V gene are SGHRS and YFSETQ. V shed 5 bases and J 7 bases; nucleotides not matched to a gene: 5. In DNA form, the CDR3 reads TGCGCCAGCAGACAGGGGCCTACTGAAAAACTGTTTTTT. Translated: CASRQGPTEKLFF.

V and J are TRBV24-1 and TRBJ2-7; unclear D gene. This CDR3 comprises 13 residues. Germline V gene data show CDR1 as KGHDR and CDR2 as SFDVKD. The V end lost 3 bases, the J end lost 10 bases, and 15 bases lay between the germline ends. DNA for the CDR3: TGTGCCACCAGTGATACAGCAGTCCTCAAACAGTACTTC. Translated: CATSDTAVLKQYF.

The V call is TRBV19, the J call TRBJ2-1; 8 bases map to TRBD2. This CDR3 region has 16 residues. V lost 1 base to trimming and J lost 2 bases; unmatched junction nucleotides: 4. From germline, CDR1 is LNHDA and CDR2 SQIVND (reference sequence). CDR3 sequence reads: CASSIGSGGTYNEQFF. DNA for the CDR3: TGTGCCAGTAGTATAGGGAGCGGGGGTACCTACAATGAGCAGTTCTTC.

This chain uses TRBV2 with TRBJ2-5; TRBD1 agrees at 9 bases. The CDR3 totals 14 residues. The germline gives CDR1 SNHLY, CDR2 FYNNEI. V lost 6 bases to trimming and J lost 4 bases; unmatched junction nucleotides: 6. In DNA form, the CDR3 reads TGTGCCAGCAGGAGAGGACAGGGGCTAGAGACCCAGTACTTC. Translation: CASRRGQGLETQYF.

The CDR3 here is CASSEPRDRAGTF. The CDR3 DNA follows: TGTGCCAGCAGTGAGCCTCGGGACCGCGCTGGTACCTTC. The J gene is TRBJ1-2, the V gene TRBV6-4; D is perhaps TRBD1 (5 bases). Trimming removed 3 bases from V and 14 bases from J, with 19 bases in between. The CDR3 has 13 residues. Germline V lookup: CDR1 MRHNA, CDR2 SNTAGT.

This clone was seen a few times. V gene TRBV7-8 combines with J gene TRBJ1-6, with TRBD1 matching over 10 bases. CDR3 length: 18 amino acids. V was clipped by 5 bases and J by 0 bases; unmatched bases: 7. Per the germline V gene, CDR1 is SGHVS and CDR2 is FQNEAQ. CDR3 sequence (DNA): TGTGCCAGCAGCGGAGACAGGGGGCATAGCTCCTATAATTCACCCCTCCACTTT. Translating it yields CASSGDRGHSSYNSPLHF.

V usage is TRBV19 and J usage is TRBJ1-2; unclear D gene. The CDR3 spans 13 residues. Germline V gene lookup returns CDR1 LNHDA and CDR2 SQIVND (reference sequence). Trimming took off 10 bases at V and 5 bases at J, with 17 bases between the two ends. Here the CDR3 reads CATTDRPRYGYTF. DNA for the CDR3: TGTGCCACAACTGATAGGCCAAGGTATGGCTACACCTTC.

This chain links TRBV19 with TRBJ1-1; 7 bases match TRBD1. The CDR3 sequence is 15 residues long. Per the germline V gene, CDR1 is LNHDA and CDR2 is SQIVND (reference sequence). The V and J ends lost 5 bases and 1 base, in that order; junction bases with no gene match: 7. CDR3 region: CASSPRQGRNTEAFF. The CDR3 coding sequence is TGTGCCAGTAGTCCCCGACAGGGCCGGAACACTGAAGCTTTCTTT.

A few counts support this clone. The J gene is TRBJ2-7, the V gene TRBV6-6, with TRBD1 matching 7 bases. The CDR3 extends over 12 amino acids. Germline V gene data show CDR1 as MNHNY and CDR2 as SVGAGI (reference sequence). Unmatched junction bases numbered 7, after V lost 7 bases and J lost 7 bases. Written as DNA, the CDR3 is TGTGCCAGCAATCTACAGGGGCTTGAGCAGTACTTC. This codes for CASNLQGLEQYF.